This T cell receptor (beta chain) emerged from a study of response to subunit inactivated influenza vaccine. The CDR3 extends over 14 amino acids. CDR1 is MDHEN and CDR2 is SYDVKM in the germline V gene. V was clipped by 5 bases and J by 7 bases, with 17 bases between them. TCRdb reprocessed the RT-PCR reads with MiXCR, giving one entry per CDR3 protein. This table has 550,000 to 600,000 distinct CDR3 sequences, roughly 10% appearing once. The source was PBMCs from blood, collected on the day of vaccination. The TCR sequence derives from a man aged 45-65 years who received an inactivated influenza vaccine. The chain combines TRBV28 with TRBJ2-5; D uncertain. The CDR3 nucleotides read TGTGCCAGCAGTCCACCTAGGGTACCGGGGACCCAGTACTTC. This encodes CASSPPRVPGTQYF.